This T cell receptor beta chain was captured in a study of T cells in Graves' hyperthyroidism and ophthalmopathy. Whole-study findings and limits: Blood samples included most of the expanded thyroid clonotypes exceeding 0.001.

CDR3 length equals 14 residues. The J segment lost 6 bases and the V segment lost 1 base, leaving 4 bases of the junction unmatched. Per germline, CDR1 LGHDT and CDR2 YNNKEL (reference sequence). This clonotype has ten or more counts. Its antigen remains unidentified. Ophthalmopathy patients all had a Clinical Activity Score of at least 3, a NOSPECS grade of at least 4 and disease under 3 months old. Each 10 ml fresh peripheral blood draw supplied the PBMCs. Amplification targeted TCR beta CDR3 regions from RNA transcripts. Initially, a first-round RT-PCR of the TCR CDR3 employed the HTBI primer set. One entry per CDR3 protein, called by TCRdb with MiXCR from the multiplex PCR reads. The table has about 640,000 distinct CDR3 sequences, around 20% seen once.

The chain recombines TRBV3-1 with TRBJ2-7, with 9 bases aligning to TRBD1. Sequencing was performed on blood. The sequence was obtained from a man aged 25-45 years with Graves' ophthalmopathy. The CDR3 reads CASSQGTGAGEQYF. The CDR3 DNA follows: TGTGCCAGCAGCCAAGGGACAGGGGCAGGCGAGCAGTACTTC.